The rows below give T cell receptor beta chains drawn from one sample of a study of blood T cell repertoires in COVID-19. The data were produced by immunoSEQ multiplex PCR, yet TCRdb's version contains in-frame clones alone and is incomplete. This sample has about 410,000 clones; approximately 89% occur once, and the top ten carry approximately 1.5%. Sequenced sample: peripheral blood. The receptors shown here come from a woman aged 40 to 49 with COVID-19, enrolled during active disease. Both conserved end residues are part of each CDR3. Fields, in order: D gene, V gene, clone size, J gene, CDR3 DNA, CDR3 protein. The D gene is left open where the match is weak. Not every row has a clone size; where given, it reads once, few, many or a size class.

d_call: .; v_call: TRBV10-3; clone_size: .; j_call: TRBJ1-5; cdr3_nt: TGTGCCTCACGCGGGCATCCAAGGGATCAGCCCCAGCATTTT; cdr3_aa: CASRGHPRDQPQHF
d_call: .; v_call: TRBV2; clone_size: .; j_call: TRBJ1-1; cdr3_nt: TGTGCCAGCAGTCCAGGGAGGAATGTAAACACTGAAGCTTTCTTT; cdr3_aa: CASSPGRNVNTEAFF
d_call: TRBD1; v_call: TRBV5-1; clone_size: few; j_call: TRBJ1-5; cdr3_nt: TGCGCCAGCAGCCCGGGATCGGGACAGGGGATGGGTCAGCCCCAGCATTTT; cdr3_aa: CASSPGSGQGMGQPQHF
d_call: .; v_call: TRBV7-3; clone_size: .; j_call: TRBJ2-5; cdr3_nt: TGTGCCAGCAGTGTCGGGGGGCCCGAGAAGACCCAGTACTTC; cdr3_aa: CASSVGGPEKTQYF
d_call: .; v_call: TRBV6-5; clone_size: .; j_call: TRBJ1-1; cdr3_nt: TGTGCCAGCAGCCCCCACAGGGACAACACTGAAGCTTTCTTT; cdr3_aa: CASSPHRDNTEAFF
d_call: TRBD2; v_call: TRBV4-1; clone_size: .; j_call: TRBJ2-3; cdr3_nt: TGCGCCAGCAGCCAAAAACTAGCGGGTGACACAGATACGCAGTATTTT; cdr3_aa: CASSQKLAGDTDTQYF
d_call: TRBD1; v_call: TRBV11-2; clone_size: .; j_call: TRBJ1-2; cdr3_nt: TGTGCCAGCAGCTTAGCGGGACAGGCCCTCTATGGCTACACCTTC; cdr3_aa: CASSLAGQALYGYTF
d_call: .; v_call: TRBV7-2; clone_size: .; j_call: TRBJ2-5; cdr3_nt: TGTGCCAGCAGCTTAGCCGTTACCGGGGAGACCCAGTACTTC; cdr3_aa: CASSLAVTGETQYF
d_call: TRBD2; v_call: TRBV19; clone_size: .; j_call: TRBJ2-1; cdr3_nt: TGTGCCAGTACGGTAGCGGGAGCTTACAATGAGCAGTTCTTC; cdr3_aa: CASTVAGAYNEQFF
d_call: TRBD1; v_call: TRBV24-1; clone_size: .; j_call: TRBJ1-2; cdr3_nt: TGTGCCACCGAGACGGGCGACAGGGTAACCTATGGCTACACCTTC; cdr3_aa: CATETGDRVTYGYTF
d_call: .; v_call: TRBV19; clone_size: once; j_call: TRBJ1-5; cdr3_nt: TGTGCCAGTAGTATCAACCGGGATCCGAGTCAGCCCCAGCATTTT; cdr3_aa: CASSINRDPSQPQHF
d_call: TRBD1; v_call: TRBV29-1; clone_size: .; j_call: TRBJ1-1; cdr3_nt: TGCAGCGTTTCGACAGGGATTAACACTGAAGCTTTCTTT; cdr3_aa: CSVSTGINTEAFF
d_call: .; v_call: TRBV28; clone_size: .; j_call: TRBJ1-1; cdr3_nt: TGTGCCAGCACCTCGAACACTGAAGCTTTCTTT; cdr3_aa: CASTSNTEAFF
d_call: .; v_call: TRBV7-3; clone_size: .; j_call: TRBJ2-1; cdr3_nt: TGTGCCAGCAGCGGACAGGGAGGGTCCTACAATGAGCAGTTCTTC; cdr3_aa: CASSGQGGSYNEQFF
d_call: .; v_call: TRBV6-5; clone_size: .; j_call: TRBJ2-7; cdr3_nt: TGTGCCCCCCGAAGGAGTAGCTCCTACGAGCAGTACTTC; cdr3_aa: CAPRRSSSYEQYF
d_call: .; v_call: TRBV6-9; clone_size: .; j_call: TRBJ1-5; cdr3_nt: TGTGCCAGCACTTTCCCCATTCTAGACCCGAGAATTAGCAATCAGCCCCAGCATTTT; cdr3_aa: CASTFPILDPRISNQPQHF
d_call: .; v_call: TRBV6-5; clone_size: .; j_call: TRBJ1-2; cdr3_nt: TGTGCCAGCAGACCCGGCGGGGAGGCCTATGGCTACACCTTC; cdr3_aa: CASRPGGEAYGYTF
d_call: TRBD1; v_call: TRBV19; clone_size: once; j_call: TRBJ2-5; cdr3_nt: TGTGCCAGCCGACCAAGAAGGGACAGTCTATTAGAGACCCAGTACTTC; cdr3_aa: CASRPRRDSLLETQYF
d_call: TRBD1; v_call: TRBV27; clone_size: .; j_call: TRBJ2-3; cdr3_nt: TGTGCCAGCAGTTTGGCCGGGACAGGGGCCGGGGATACGCAGTATTTT; cdr3_aa: CASSLAGTGAGDTQYF
d_call: .; v_call: TRBV18; clone_size: .; j_call: TRBJ1-1; cdr3_nt: TGTGCCAGCTCACTTCAGGGTGGGGACACTGAAGCTTTCTTT; cdr3_aa: CASSLQGGDTEAFF
d_call: .; v_call: TRBV7-9; clone_size: .; j_call: TRBJ1-2; cdr3_nt: TGTGCCAGCAGCTTATTCCTGTCGTTAGTCCACTTC; cdr3_aa: CASSLFLSLVHF
d_call: TRBD2; v_call: TRBV4-3; clone_size: .; j_call: TRBJ2-2; cdr3_nt: TGCGCCAGCAGCCAAGATGCAACTAGCGGGGAGAACACCGGGGAGCTGTTTTTT; cdr3_aa: CASSQDATSGENTGELFF
d_call: .; v_call: TRBV21-1; clone_size: .; j_call: TRBJ1-2; cdr3_nt: TGTGCCAGCAGCAAAGCGCTTTCTCACGGAGGGAACTATGGCTACACCTTC; cdr3_aa: CASSKALSHGGNYGYTF
d_call: TRBD2; v_call: TRBV19; clone_size: .; j_call: TRBJ2-3; cdr3_nt: TGTGCCAGTAGGGACGGGGGGACCGGAGATACGCAGTATTTT; cdr3_aa: CASRDGGTGDTQYF
d_call: .; v_call: TRBV30; clone_size: .; j_call: TRBJ1-2; cdr3_nt: TGTGCCTGGAGTGTATGGGGGAGGGGGACAAACTATGGCTACACCTTC; cdr3_aa: CAWSVWGRGTNYGYTF
d_call: TRBD1; v_call: TRBV5-1; clone_size: once; j_call: TRBJ1-6; cdr3_nt: TGCGCCAGCAGCTTGAGTCGGTTGAACGACAGGGGCGGCTTTAATTCACCCCTCCACTTT; cdr3_aa: CASSLSRLNDRGGFNSPLHF
d_call: TRBD2; v_call: TRBV29-1; clone_size: .; j_call: TRBJ2-5; cdr3_nt: TGCAGCGTTGCCCTAGCGGAAGAGACCCAGTACTTC; cdr3_aa: CSVALAEETQYF
d_call: TRBD1; v_call: TRBV3-1/TRBV3-2; clone_size: .; j_call: TRBJ1-1; cdr3_nt: TGTGCCAGCAGCCAAGATTCGACAGGGTGGACTGAAGCTTTCTTT; cdr3_aa: CASSQDSTGWTEAFF
d_call: TRBD1; v_call: TRBV11-2; clone_size: once; j_call: TRBJ1-6; cdr3_nt: TGTGCCAGCAGCTTACGGGACAGTAATTCACCCCTCCACTTT; cdr3_aa: CASSLRDSNSPLHF
d_call: TRBD1; v_call: TRBV19; clone_size: .; j_call: TRBJ2-1; cdr3_nt: TGTGCCAGTAGCCGACAGGGTAACTCCTACAATGAGCAGTTCTTC; cdr3_aa: CASSRQGNSYNEQFF
d_call: TRBD2; v_call: TRBV7-2; clone_size: once; j_call: TRBJ2-3; cdr3_nt: TGTGCCAGCAGCAACCTAGCGGGGGGGCCAGATACGCAGTATTTT; cdr3_aa: CASSNLAGGPDTQYF
d_call: TRBD1; v_call: TRBV10-3; clone_size: .; j_call: TRBJ2-5; cdr3_nt: TGTGCCATCACCAAGGACAGGGGGCGGCAAGAGACCCAGTACTTC; cdr3_aa: CAITKDRGRQETQYF
d_call: .; v_call: TRBV28; clone_size: .; j_call: TRBJ1-6; cdr3_nt: TGTGCCAGCAGTTTTGTCAGGATGAGCTCCTATAATTCACCCCTCCACTTT; cdr3_aa: CASSFVRMSSYNSPLHF
d_call: TRBD1; v_call: TRBV7-9; clone_size: .; j_call: TRBJ2-3; cdr3_nt: TGTGCCAGCAGCGGAACAGGGGTGGATACGCAGTATTTT; cdr3_aa: CASSGTGVDTQYF
d_call: .; v_call: TRBV6-2/TRBV6-3; clone_size: .; j_call: TRBJ1-1; cdr3_nt: TGTGCCAGCAGTGGGCCGGGACTGACTCTATTTGCGAACACTGAAGCTTTCTTT; cdr3_aa: CASSGPGLTLFANTEAFF
d_call: TRBD1; v_call: TRBV12-3/TRBV12-4; clone_size: .; j_call: TRBJ1-2; cdr3_nt: TGTGCCAGCAGTTCGGGACAGAACTATGGCTACACCTTC; cdr3_aa: CASSSGQNYGYTF
d_call: TRBD1; v_call: TRBV6-5; clone_size: .; j_call: TRBJ1-4; cdr3_nt: TGTGCCAGCAGTTACCCGGGGACAGGGAAACTGTTTTTT; cdr3_aa: CASSYPGTGKLFF
d_call: .; v_call: TRBV24-1; clone_size: .; j_call: TRBJ1-2; cdr3_nt: TGTGCCACCAGTGACCGGTGGGGCAGCAGTGGCTACACCTTC; cdr3_aa: CATSDRWGSSGYTF
d_call: TRBD1; v_call: TRBV6-5; clone_size: .; j_call: TRBJ1-1; cdr3_nt: TGTGCCAGCAGTCTACTCCTACGGACAGGTGAAGCTTTCTTT; cdr3_aa: CASSLLLRTGEAFF
d_call: .; v_call: TRBV6-5; clone_size: .; j_call: TRBJ2-5; cdr3_nt: TGTGCCAGCAGTAACCTAGCACCGCGGGAGACCCAGTACTTC; cdr3_aa: CASSNLAPRETQYF
d_call: TRBD1; v_call: TRBV6-6; clone_size: .; j_call: TRBJ1-6; cdr3_nt: TGTGCCAGCAGACGATACCCAAGGACAGGGGAGCGGGGTTCACCCCTCCACTTT; cdr3_aa: CASRRYPRTGERGSPLHF
d_call: .; v_call: TRBV5-4; clone_size: .; j_call: TRBJ1-2; cdr3_nt: TGTGCCAGCAGGATACAGGGATTGTATGGCTACACCTTC; cdr3_aa: CASRIQGLYGYTF
d_call: .; v_call: TRBV5-1; clone_size: .; j_call: TRBJ1-4; cdr3_nt: TGCGCCAGCAGCCCAACAGGGACCATTAATGAAAAACTGTTTTTT; cdr3_aa: CASSPTGTINEKLFF
d_call: .; v_call: TRBV27; clone_size: .; j_call: TRBJ1-2; cdr3_nt: TGTGCCAGCAGCCCAGACAGGCTCTATGGCTACACCTTC; cdr3_aa: CASSPDRLYGYTF
d_call: TRBD1; v_call: TRBV5-6; clone_size: .; j_call: TRBJ1-2; cdr3_nt: TGTGCCAGCAGCTTGGGACAGGGGGTCTATGGCTACACCTTC; cdr3_aa: CASSLGQGVYGYTF
d_call: .; v_call: TRBV4-3; clone_size: .; j_call: TRBJ2-2; cdr3_nt: TGCGCCAGCAGCCAAAGGTGGCGGTCGAACACCGGGGAGCTGTTTTTT; cdr3_aa: CASSQRWRSNTGELFF
d_call: TRBD1; v_call: TRBV2; clone_size: .; j_call: TRBJ1-5; cdr3_nt: TGTGCCAGCACGGGGCCAGGGGGCCAGCCCCAGCATTTT; cdr3_aa: CASTGPGGQPQHF
d_call: TRBD1; v_call: TRBV27; clone_size: .; j_call: TRBJ1-2; cdr3_nt: TGTGCCAGCAGCCCCCTGGGGACAGGGGGCGCTTACTATGGCTACACCTTC; cdr3_aa: CASSPLGTGGAYYGYTF
d_call: .; v_call: TRBV7-3; clone_size: .; j_call: TRBJ1-1; cdr3_nt: TGTGCCAGCAGCGATCAACAGGGTCTCTCTGAAGCTTTCTTT; cdr3_aa: CASSDQQGLSEAFF
d_call: TRBD1; v_call: TRBV6-2/TRBV6-3; clone_size: .; j_call: TRBJ1-1; cdr3_nt: TGTGCCAGCAGCACCGGTGGACCGAGGGGGCCGGCTTTCTTT; cdr3_aa: CASSTGGPRGPAFF
d_call: .; v_call: TRBV11-2; clone_size: .; j_call: TRBJ1-1; cdr3_nt: TGTGCCAGCAGCCCCTCGGGGGTTTCGGAAGCTTTCTTT; cdr3_aa: CASSPSGVSEAFF
d_call: TRBD1; v_call: TRBV15; clone_size: .; j_call: TRBJ1-5; cdr3_nt: TGTGCCACCAGCAAACAGGGGCAAAGCAATCAGCCCCAGCATTTT; cdr3_aa: CATSKQGQSNQPQHF